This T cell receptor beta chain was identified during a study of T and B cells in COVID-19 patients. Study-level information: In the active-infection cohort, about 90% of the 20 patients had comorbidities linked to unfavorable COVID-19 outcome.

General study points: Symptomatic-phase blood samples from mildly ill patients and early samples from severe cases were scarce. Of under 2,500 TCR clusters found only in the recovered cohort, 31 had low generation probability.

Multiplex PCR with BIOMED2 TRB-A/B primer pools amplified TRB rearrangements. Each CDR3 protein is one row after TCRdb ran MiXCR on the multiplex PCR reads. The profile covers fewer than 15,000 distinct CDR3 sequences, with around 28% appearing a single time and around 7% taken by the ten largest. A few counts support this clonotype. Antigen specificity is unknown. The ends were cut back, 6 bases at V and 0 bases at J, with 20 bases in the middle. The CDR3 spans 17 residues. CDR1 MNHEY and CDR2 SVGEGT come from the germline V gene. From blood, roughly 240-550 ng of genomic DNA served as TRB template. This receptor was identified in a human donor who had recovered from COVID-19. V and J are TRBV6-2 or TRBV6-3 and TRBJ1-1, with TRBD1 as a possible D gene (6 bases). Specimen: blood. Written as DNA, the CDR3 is TGTGCCAGCAGGGTTCAATCCAGGGGTCTAGTGAACACTGAAGCTTTCTTT. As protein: CASRVQSRGLVNTEAFF.